The 28 T cell receptor beta chains below come from one sample, sequenced in a study of blood T cell repertoires in COVID-19. Sequencing used immunoSEQ multiplex PCR; TCRdb keeps in-frame clones, though not all of them. This sample has 120,000 to 150,000 clones; around 83% occur once, and the top ten carry 4.5% to 6%. Source material: PBMCs or T cells enriched from blood (not recorded which). Every receptor here comes from a woman in her 50s who had been exposed to COVID-19.

The V gene is TRBV10-1, the J gene TRBJ2-3; the match to TRBD2 covers 11 bases. CDR3 length: 16 amino acids. Trimming at V came to 6 bases and at J to 1 base, leaving 6 bases not matched to a gene. The germline V gene encodes CDR1 WNHNN and CDR2 SYGVQD (reference sequence). The CDR3 loop is CASSPRLAGRTDTQYF. The CDR3 DNA sequence: TGCGCCAGCAGCCCCCGACTAGCGGGGCGCACAGATACGCAGTATTTT.

V gene TRBV10-3 combines with J gene TRBJ2-2; D not certain. The CDR3 covers 15 residues. Germline values: CDR1 ENHRY, CDR2 SYGVKD. Trimming pared 3 bases from V and 6 bases from J, leaving 14 bases between. The DNA for the CDR3 is TGTGCCATCAGTGACAGAAAGTCAGAGGCCGGGGAGCTGTTTTTT. This sequence encodes CAISDRKSEAGELFF.

The chain uses TRBV4-1 and TRBJ1-4, with 10 bases fitting TRBD1. J gave up 6 bases and V 4 bases, and 2 bases lay outside the gene matches. CDR1 is MGHRA and CDR2 is YSYEKL in the germline V gene. The CDR3 consists of 14 residues. CDR3 sequence: CASSRTGGDEKLFF. CDR3 DNA sequence: TGCGCCAGCAGCCGGACAGGGGGGGATGAAAAACTGTTTTTT.

The chain has TRBV21-1 and TRBJ2-7; the table's D call TRBD2 went unverified against the DNA. TRBV21-1 is a recognized pseudogene. This CDR3 is built from 16 residues. The CDR3 DNA sequence: TGTGCCAGCAGCAACCACCGCGGACTAGGGGGTTACGAGCAGTACTTC. The encoded protein is CASSNHRGLGGYEQYF.

The CDR3 here is CASSFSFERNTEAFF. The CDR3 coding sequence is TGTGCCAGCAGCTTTTCCTTCGAGAGGAACACTGAAGCTTTCTTT. This chain connects TRBV2 to TRBJ1-1; D is ambiguous. The CDR3 length is 15 residues. Germline CDR1 is SNHLY and CDR2 is FYNNEI. The germline V and J ends were trimmed by 6 bases and 1 base, with 15 bases remaining between them.

The rearrangement uses TRBV13 and TRBJ1-5; D is perhaps TRBD1 (6 bases). The CDR3 has 14 amino acids. The V and J ends lost 4 bases and 3 bases respectively, with 10 bases between them. From germline, CDR1 is PRHDT and CDR2 FYEKMQ (reference sequence). CDR3 region: CASSSAGVNQPQHF. The CDR3, as DNA: TGTGCCAGCAGCTCGGCAGGGGTCAATCAGCCCCAGCATTTT.

The chain is built from TRBV5-1 and TRBJ2-4; TRBD2 aligns across 11 bases. The CDR3 runs to 16 residues. From germline, CDR1 is SGHRS and CDR2 YFSETQ. With 2 bases clipped from V and 1 base from J, the junction kept 2 bases outside the gene matches. Written as DNA, the CDR3 is TGCGCCAGCAGCTTCTGGACTAGCGGGGCCAAAAACATTCAGTACTTC. Translated, it gives CASSFWTSGAKNIQYF.

The chain joins TRBV21-1 to TRBJ1-4. TRBV21-1 is recorded as a pseudogene. CDR3 size: 15 residues. The CDR3 spells CASSKDSRTYEKLFF. CDR3 sequence (DNA): TGTGCCAGCAGCAAGGATTCTCGGACTTATGAAAAACTGTTTTTT.

The chain is built from TRBV6-5 and TRBJ2-7; 11 bases match TRBD1. Germline V gene lookup returns CDR1 MNHEY and CDR2 SVGAGI. The CDR3 totals 14 residues. Trimming took 5 bases from V and 1 from J; bases not matched to a gene: 1. The CDR3 spells CASSRDRGSYEQYF. As DNA, the CDR3 is TGTGCCAGCAGTCGGGACAGGGGGTCCTACGAGCAGTACTTC.

The V and J genes are TRBV9 and TRBJ2-1, with D perhaps TRBD1 (6 bases). Per germline, CDR1 SGDLS and CDR2 YYNGEE. The CDR3 covers 15 residues. V was trimmed by 3 bases and J by 7 bases, leaving 17 bases between them. CDR3 sequence reads: CASSDYPDRLNEQFF. Written as DNA, the CDR3 is TGTGCCAGCAGCGATTACCCCGACAGGTTAAATGAGCAGTTCTTC.

The sample holds many counts of this clone. This chain connects TRBV19 to TRBJ2-6; possibly TRBD1 for D (6 bases). CDR3 size: 18 residues. With 3 bases removed from V and 0 bases from J, the gap between germline ends came to 15 bases. Germline-derived CDR1 and CDR2 are LNHDA and SQIVND (reference sequence). CDR3 bases: TGTGCCAGTAGTATTCAGGGGCCGACGTCCTCTGGGGCCAACGTCCTGACTTTC. Protein product: CASSIQGPTSSGANVLTF. The full variable domain, its missing parts supplied by reference TRBV19 and TRBJ2-6, is DGGITQSPKYLFRKEGQNVTLSCEQNLNHDAMYWYRQDPGQGLRLIYYSQIVNDFQKGDIAEGYSVSREKKESFPLTVTSAQKNPTAFYLCASSIQGPTSSGANVLTFGAGSRLTVL.

The chain has TRBV5-1 and TRBJ2-7, with TRBD1 matching 12 bases. Unmatched junction bases numbered 11, after V lost 5 bases and J lost 5 bases. The germline V gene encodes CDR1 SGHRS and CDR2 YFSETQ. CDR3 size: 16 residues. The CDR3, as DNA: TGCGCCAGCAGTTTACCGGGGACAGGGGGCTTCCACGAGCAGTACTTC. Protein: CASSLPGTGGFHEQYF. Drawing the rest from reference TRBV5-1 and TRBJ2-7, the complete variable domain is KAGVTQTPRYLIKTRGQQVTLSCSPISGHRSVSWYQQTPGQGLQFLFEYFSETQRNKGNFPGRFSGRQFSNSRSEMNVSTLELGDSALYLCASSLPGTGGFHEQYFGPGTRLTVT.

The chain is built from TRBV6-5 and TRBJ1-1; no definite D call. The CDR3 contains 10 residues. The V end lost 8 bases, the J end lost 5 bases, and 6 bases lay between the germline ends. The germline V gene has CDR1 MNHEY and CDR2 SVGAGI. The CDR3 sequence is CASGSTEAFF. The CDR3 DNA reads as TGTGCCAGCGGCAGTACTGAAGCTTTCTTT.

The V and J genes are TRBV12-5 and TRBJ1-4, with D perhaps TRBD1 (5 bases). V lost 0 bases to trimming and J lost 11 bases, with 28 bases between them. The CDR3 has 19 residues. From germline, CDR1 is LGHNT and CDR2 FRNRAP. For the CDR3, the DNA is TGTGCTAGTGGTTTGGTACGTAGTATGTCCAGGGCGCAACGCGAGAAACTGTTTTTT. This codes for CASGLVRSMSRAQREKLFF.

This sequence joins TRBV27 and TRBJ2-1; D possibly corresponds to TRBD2 (6 bases). The CDR3 is 13 amino acids. From germline, CDR1 is MNHEY and CDR2 SMNVEV (reference sequence). The V end was cut by 7 bases, the J end by 3 bases, with 10 bases between. CDR3 nucleotides: TGTGCCAGCACGTCGCGGGACTACAATGAGCAGTTCTTC. It is translated as CASTSRDYNEQFF.

This chain joins TRBV30 and TRBJ2-1, with D possibly being TRBD1 (5 bases). The germline V gene has CDR1 GTSNPN and CDR2 SVGIG (reference sequence). The CDR3 runs to 13 residues. Trimming stripped 5 bases from V and 9 bases from J, with 17 bases between. The CDR3 DNA is TGTGCCTGGGGGGCTGGGCTGGGGTTTGAGCAGTTCTTC. Its protein product is CAWGAGLGFEQFF.

The chain joins TRBV6-4 to TRBJ1-2, with D tentatively TRBD1 (6 bases). Between the trimmed V and J ends, which lost 4 bases and 4 bases, there was a span of 10 bases. Germline loops: CDR1 MRHNA, CDR2 SNTAGT. The CDR3 consists of 13 residues. CDR3: CASSGTGSYGYTF. The CDR3 coding sequence is TGTGCCAGCAGTGGTACAGGGTCCTATGGCTACACCTTC.

V and J are TRBV4-1 and TRBJ1-1; the match to TRBD1 covers 8 bases. Trimming took 0 bases from V and 4 from J; bases not matched to a gene: 7. Germline V gene lookup returns CDR1 MGHRA and CDR2 YSYEKL. The CDR3 spans 16 residues. CDR3 coding DNA: TGCGCCAGCAGCCAAGATACAGGGGGGGTTCCCACTGAAGCTTTCTTT. It specifies CASSQDTGGVPTEAFF.

This sequence joins TRBV3-1 (or the pseudogene TRBV3-2) and TRBJ1-4, with 9 bases identical to TRBD1. Germline V gives CDR1 LGHDT, CDR2 YNNKEL (reference sequence). The CDR3 sequence is 17 residues long. The J segment lost 6 bases and the V segment lost 0 bases, leaving 8 bases of the junction unmatched. CDR3 in amino acids: CASSQDKADRGYEKLFF. The CDR3, as DNA: TGTGCCAGCAGCCAAGATAAGGCGGACAGGGGATATGAAAAACTGTTTTTT.

This chain joins TRBV5-1 and TRBJ1-4; the match to TRBD1 covers 9 bases. J lost 4 bases, V lost 4 bases, and 8 bases had no gene match. This CDR3 spans 16 amino acids. Germline V gene lookup returns CDR1 SGHRS and CDR2 YFSETQ. CDR3 DNA sequence: TGCGCCAGCAGCCGGGCAGGGACAGGGAGTAATGAAAAACTGTTTTTT. Translating gives CASSRAGTGSNEKLFF.

This clone was observed a handful of times. V gene TRBV5-1 combines with J gene TRBJ1-3; 9 bases fit TRBD1. Germline V lookup: CDR1 SGHRS, CDR2 YFSETQ. Germline trimming cut 4 bases from V and 9 bases from J; bases unmatched to any gene: 8. The CDR3 is 14 residues long. The CDR3: CASSTNRGRSTIYF. The CDR3 bases are TGCGCCAGCAGCACCAACAGGGGGCGGAGCACCATATATTTT.

This clone was counted a few times. CDR3 bases: TGCAGCGTTCGTTCAGGGGCGAACACTGAAGCTTTCTTT. Protein sequence: CSVRSGANTEAFF. The rearrangement links TRBV29-1 to TRBJ1-1, with TRBD1 as a possible D gene (6 bases). Trimming pared 5 bases from V and 1 base from J, leaving 11 bases between. Germline V gene lookup returns CDR1 SQVTM and CDR2 ANQGSEA. This CDR3 spans 13 amino acids.

The chain joins TRBV5-4 to TRBJ1-1; TRBD1 is a possible D gene (5 bases). The CDR3 consists of 14 residues. Trimming took 2 bases from V and 4 from J, leaving 12 bases between them. CDR1 is SGHNT and CDR2 is YYREEE in the germline V gene (reference sequence). CDR3 amino acids: CASSFGGGATEAFF. CDR3 DNA: TGTGCCAGCAGCTTTGGGGGAGGGGCCACTGAAGCTTTCTTT. Full variable domain (remainder filled in from reference TRBV5-4 and TRBJ1-1): ETGVTQSPTHLIKTRGQQVTLRCSSQSGHNTVSWYQQALGQGPQFIFQYYREEENGRGNFPPRFSGLQFPNYSSELNVNALELDDSALYLCASSFGGGATEAFFGQGTRLTVV.

This chain uses TRBV9 with TRBJ2-2, with 10 bases fitting TRBD2. The germline V gene encodes CDR1 SGDLS and CDR2 YYNGEE. V lost 0 bases, J lost 4 bases, and 9 bases stayed unmatched. This CDR3 is 18 amino acids long. CDR3 residues: CASSVELAGRSGTGELFF. The CDR3 nucleotides are TGTGCCAGCAGCGTAGAACTAGCGGGGCGCTCCGGCACCGGGGAGCTGTTTTTT.

The chain has TRBV10-3 and TRBJ1-1, with a tentative D call TRBD1 (5 bases). The CDR3 runs 15 residues. Trimming removed 6 bases from V and 4 bases from J, with 18 bases in between. CDR1 ENHRY and CDR2 SYGVKD come from the germline V gene. The CDR3 loop is CAISPNTGGSTEAFF. The CDR3 nucleotides read TGTGCCATCAGCCCGAACACGGGGGGGAGCACTGAAGCTTTCTTT.

This chain uses TRBV5-1 with TRBJ1-1, with D unresolved. Trimming pared 4 bases from V and 4 bases from J, leaving 8 bases between. Germline CDR1 is SGHRS and CDR2 is YFSETQ. This CDR3 has 12 amino acids. The CDR3 here is CASSAEVTEAFF. CDR3 DNA: TGCGCCAGCAGCGCGGAAGTCACTGAAGCTTTCTTT.

This clone was seen only a few times. The V call is TRBV15, the J call TRBJ1-2; 7 bases agree with TRBD1. The germline V gene encodes CDR1 LNHNV and CDR2 YYDKDF (reference sequence). V lost 0 bases and J lost 8; bases outside the gene matches: 6. The CDR3 is 14 residues long. For the CDR3, the DNA is TGTGCCACCAGCAGAGATTTAGGGGGCGGCGGCTACACCTTC. It yields the protein CATSRDLGGGGYTF.

The chain links TRBV24-1 to TRBJ1-6, with no clear D. Germline-derived CDR1 and CDR2 are KGHDR and SFDVKD. There are 13 residues in the CDR3. Trimming took 9 bases from V and 14 from J, leaving 19 bases between them. As DNA, the CDR3 is TGTGCCACCGAGGGCGGGGTCGAGGCGACCCTCCACTTT. It codes for CATEGGVEATLHF.